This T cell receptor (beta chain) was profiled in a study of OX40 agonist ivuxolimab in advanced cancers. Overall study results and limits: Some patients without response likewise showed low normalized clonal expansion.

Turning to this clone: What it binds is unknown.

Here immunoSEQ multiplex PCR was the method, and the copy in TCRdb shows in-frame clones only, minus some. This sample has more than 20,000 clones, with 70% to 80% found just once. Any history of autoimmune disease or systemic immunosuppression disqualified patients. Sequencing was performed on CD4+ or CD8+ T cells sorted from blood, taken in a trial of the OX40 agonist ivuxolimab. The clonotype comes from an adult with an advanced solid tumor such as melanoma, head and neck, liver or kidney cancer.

CDR3 sequence reads: CASSLLSGDYGYTF. CDR3 DNA: TGTGCCAGCAGCTTGTTATCAGGGGACTATGGCTACACCTTC. The rearrangement links TRBV5-6 to TRBJ1-2; D perhaps matches TRBD1 (6 bases). The CDR3 has 14 amino acids. V lost 1 base and J lost 3, with 10 bases in between. CDR1 SGHDT and CDR2 YYEEEE come from the germline V gene.